The T cell receptor beta chain under discussion was sequenced for a study of shared clonotypes between healthy human individuals. About this clone itself: The sample contains more than one DNA sequence encoding this CDR3.

Produced via immunoSEQ multiplex PCR; TCRdb's table is partial and in-frame only. The table has approximately 2.3 million clones, approximately 93% seen once. The origin of this receptor is a man between 18 and 35 years old in good health. Some clones in this sample may be carry-over from other donors' samples. The sequencing input was naive CD4+ T cells from PBMCs. Sample subset: CD45RA+ positively selected.

CDR3 region: CASSLVGDTQYF. In DNA form, the CDR3 reads TGTGCCAGCAGCTTAGTTGGCGATACGCAGTATTTT. J is TRBJ2-3 and V is TRBV7-9, with unresolved D. The CDR3 runs to 12 residues. Germline V gene data show CDR1 as SEHNR and CDR2 as FQNEAQ (reference sequence). V shed 1 base and J shed 6 bases, with 5 bases lying between them.